This TCR beta chain came from a study of Tregs in tolerant kidney transplant recipients. Overall study context: Related graft donors supplied nonmyeloablative bone marrow transplants, and mixed chimerism was transient.

This clone occurred once. The antigen remains unidentified. Unstimulated Tregs (CD4+CD25+CD127-) and CD4+CD25- non-Tregs were sorted from PBMCs. Points from the study as a whole: This study did not directly address biological reproducibility. Some patients' samples used different primers over time, so nucleotide sequences weren't comparable.

Some clones are missing from TCRdb's copy, which holds only in-frame ones; the method was immunoSEQ multiplex PCR. The sample consists of about 83,000 clones, 95% to 98% of them appearing once. This CDR3 spans 13 amino acids. V lost 2 bases to trimming and J lost 10 bases; unmatched junction nucleotides: 3. CDR1 is SQVTM and CDR2 is ANQGSEA in the germline V gene. This chain links TRBV29-1 with TRBJ2-3, with 13 bases matching TRBD2. The source of this sequence is a human donor who received a combined kidney and bone marrow transplant. The starting material was CD4+ T cells from blood, obtained before the transplant. The CDR3: CSVEWTSGSAQYF. CDR3 DNA sequence: TGCAGCGTTGAATGGACTAGCGGGAGTGCGCAGTATTTT.